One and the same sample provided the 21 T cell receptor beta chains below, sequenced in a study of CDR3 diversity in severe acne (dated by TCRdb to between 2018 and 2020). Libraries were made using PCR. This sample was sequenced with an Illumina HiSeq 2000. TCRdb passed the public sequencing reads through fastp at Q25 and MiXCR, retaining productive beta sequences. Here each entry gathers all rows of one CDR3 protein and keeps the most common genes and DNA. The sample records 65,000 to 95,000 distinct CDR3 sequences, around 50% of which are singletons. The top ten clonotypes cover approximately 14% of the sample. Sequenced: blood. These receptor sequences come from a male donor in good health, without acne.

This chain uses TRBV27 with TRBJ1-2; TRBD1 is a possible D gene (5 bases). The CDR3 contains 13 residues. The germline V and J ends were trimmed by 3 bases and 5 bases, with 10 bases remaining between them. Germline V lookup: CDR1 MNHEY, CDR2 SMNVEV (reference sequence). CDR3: CASSFQGRYGYTF. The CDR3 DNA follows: TGTGCCAGCAGTTTTCAGGGTCGTTATGGCTACACCTTC.

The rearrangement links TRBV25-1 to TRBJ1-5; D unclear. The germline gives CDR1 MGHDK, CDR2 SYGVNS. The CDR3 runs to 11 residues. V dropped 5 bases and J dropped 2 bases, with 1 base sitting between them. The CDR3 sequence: CASSRNQPQHF. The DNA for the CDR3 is TGTGCCAGCAGTCGCAATCAGCCCCAGCATTTT.

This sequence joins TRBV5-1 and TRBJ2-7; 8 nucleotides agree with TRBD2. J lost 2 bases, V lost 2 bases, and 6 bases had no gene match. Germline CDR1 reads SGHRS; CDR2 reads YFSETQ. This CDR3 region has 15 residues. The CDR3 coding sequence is TGCGCCAGCAGCTTAGAACCGGGGGGGACCTACGAGCAGTACTTC. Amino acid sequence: CASSLEPGGTYEQYF. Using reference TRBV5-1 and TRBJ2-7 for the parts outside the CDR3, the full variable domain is KAGVTQTPRYLIKTRGQQVTLSCSPISGHRSVSWYQQTPGQGLQFLFEYFSETQRNKGNFPGRFSGRQFSNSRSEMNVSTLELGDSALYLCASSLEPGGTYEQYFGPGTRLTVT.

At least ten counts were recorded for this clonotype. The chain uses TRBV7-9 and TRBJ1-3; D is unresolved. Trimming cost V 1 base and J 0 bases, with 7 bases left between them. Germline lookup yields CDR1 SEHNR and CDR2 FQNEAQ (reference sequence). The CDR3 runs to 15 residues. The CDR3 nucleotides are TGTGCCAGCAGCTTAGAAGGAAGCTCTGGAAACACCATATATTTT. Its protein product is CASSLEGSSGNTIYF.

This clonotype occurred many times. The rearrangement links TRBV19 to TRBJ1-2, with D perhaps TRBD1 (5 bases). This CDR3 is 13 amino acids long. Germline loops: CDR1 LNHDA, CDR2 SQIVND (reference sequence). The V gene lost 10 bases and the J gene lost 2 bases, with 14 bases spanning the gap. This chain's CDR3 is CATNRGPNYGYTF. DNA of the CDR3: TGTGCCACCAACCGGGGCCCGAACTATGGCTACACCTTC.

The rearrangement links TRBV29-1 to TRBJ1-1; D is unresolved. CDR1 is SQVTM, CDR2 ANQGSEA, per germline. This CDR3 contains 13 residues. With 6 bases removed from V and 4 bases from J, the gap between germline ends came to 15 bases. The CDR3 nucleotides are TGCAGCGTGCTTCTCACGGGCGGCACTGAAGCTTTCTTT. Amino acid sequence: CSVLLTGGTEAFF.

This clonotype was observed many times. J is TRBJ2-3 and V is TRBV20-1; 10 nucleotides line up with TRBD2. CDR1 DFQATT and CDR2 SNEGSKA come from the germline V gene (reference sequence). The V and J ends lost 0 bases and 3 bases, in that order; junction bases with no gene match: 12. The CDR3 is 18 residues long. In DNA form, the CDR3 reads TGCAGTGCTAGAGATCGGGGGGCTAGCGGGAGAGAGACAGATACGCAGTATTTT. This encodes CSARDRGASGRETDTQYF.

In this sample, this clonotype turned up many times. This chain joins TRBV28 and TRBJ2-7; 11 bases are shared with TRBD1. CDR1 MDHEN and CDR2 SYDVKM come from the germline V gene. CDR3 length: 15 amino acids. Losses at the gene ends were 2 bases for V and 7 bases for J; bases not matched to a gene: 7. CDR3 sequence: CASSLVGQGAFEQYF. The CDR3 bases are TGTGCCAGCAGTTTAGTCGGACAGGGGGCTTTTGAGCAGTACTTC.

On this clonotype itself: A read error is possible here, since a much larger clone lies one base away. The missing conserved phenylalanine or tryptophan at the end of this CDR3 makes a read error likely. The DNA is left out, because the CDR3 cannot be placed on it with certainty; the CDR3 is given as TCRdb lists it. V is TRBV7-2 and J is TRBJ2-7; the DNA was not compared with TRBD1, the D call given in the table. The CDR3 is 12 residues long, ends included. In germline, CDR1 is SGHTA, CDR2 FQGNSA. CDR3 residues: CASSPPGREHTS.

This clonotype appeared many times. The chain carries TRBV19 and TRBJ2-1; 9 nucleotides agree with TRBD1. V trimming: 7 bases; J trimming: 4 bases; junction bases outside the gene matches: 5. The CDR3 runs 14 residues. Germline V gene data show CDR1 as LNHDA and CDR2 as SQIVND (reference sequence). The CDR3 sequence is CASTADRGYNEQFF. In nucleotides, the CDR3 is TGTGCCAGTACTGCGGACAGGGGATACAATGAGCAGTTCTTC.

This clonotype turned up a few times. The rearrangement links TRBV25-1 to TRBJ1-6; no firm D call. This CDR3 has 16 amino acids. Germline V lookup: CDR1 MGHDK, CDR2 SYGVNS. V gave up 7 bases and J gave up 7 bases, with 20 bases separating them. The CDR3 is CASTPIGQNFNSPLHF. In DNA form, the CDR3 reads TGTGCCAGCACCCCGATAGGGCAAAACTTCAATTCACCCCTCCACTTT.

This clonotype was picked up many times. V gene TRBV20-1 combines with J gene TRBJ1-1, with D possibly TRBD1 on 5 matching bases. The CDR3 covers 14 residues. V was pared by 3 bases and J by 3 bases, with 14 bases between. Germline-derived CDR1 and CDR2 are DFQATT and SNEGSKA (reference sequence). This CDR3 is CSARGGGGDTEAFF. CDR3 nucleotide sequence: TGCAGTGCTAGGGGGGGGGGGGGTGACACTGAAGCTTTCTTT.

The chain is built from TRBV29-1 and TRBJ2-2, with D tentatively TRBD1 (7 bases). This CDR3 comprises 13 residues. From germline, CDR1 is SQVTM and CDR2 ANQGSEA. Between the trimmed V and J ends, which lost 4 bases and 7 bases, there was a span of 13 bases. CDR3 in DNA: TGCAGCGTTGGGAGGGGGCAGGGCGGGGAGCTGTTTTTT. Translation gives CSVGRGQGGELFF.

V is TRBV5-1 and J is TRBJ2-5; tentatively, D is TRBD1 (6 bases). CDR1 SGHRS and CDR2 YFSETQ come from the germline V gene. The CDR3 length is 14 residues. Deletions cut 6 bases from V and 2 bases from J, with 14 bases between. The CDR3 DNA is TGCGCCAGCACAACTGGACAGAAACAAGAGACCCAGTACTTC. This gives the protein CASTTGQKQETQYF.

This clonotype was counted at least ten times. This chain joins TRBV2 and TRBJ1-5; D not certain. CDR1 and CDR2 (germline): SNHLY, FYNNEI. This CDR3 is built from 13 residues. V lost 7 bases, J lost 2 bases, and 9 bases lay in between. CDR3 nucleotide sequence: TGTGCCAGCACCAGTAGTGGCAATCAGCCCCAGCATTTT. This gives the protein CASTSSGNQPQHF.

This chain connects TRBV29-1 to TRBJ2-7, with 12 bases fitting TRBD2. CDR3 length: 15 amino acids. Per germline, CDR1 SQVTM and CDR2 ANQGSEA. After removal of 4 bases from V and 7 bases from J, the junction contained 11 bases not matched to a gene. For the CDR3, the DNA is TGCAGCGTTGGATCGCTAGCGGGAGGGCCGGGGGAGCAGTACTTC. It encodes CSVGSLAGGPGEQYF.

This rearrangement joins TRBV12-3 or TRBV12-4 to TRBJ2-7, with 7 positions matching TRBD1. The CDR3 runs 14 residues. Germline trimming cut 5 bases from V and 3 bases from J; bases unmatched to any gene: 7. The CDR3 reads CASSPGQANYEQYF. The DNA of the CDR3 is TGTGCCAGCAGTCCCGGACAGGCAAACTACGAGCAGTACTTC.

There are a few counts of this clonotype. In nucleotides, the CDR3 is TGTGCCAGCAGTAAGGACAGGGGCCACGAGCAGTACTTC. Amino acid sequence: CASSKDRGHEQYF. V and J are TRBV6-5 and TRBJ2-7, with 9 bases matching TRBD1. The CDR3 covers 13 residues. V lost 5 bases to trimming and J lost 5 bases; unmatched junction nucleotides: 4. Germline values: CDR1 MNHEY, CDR2 SVGAGI.

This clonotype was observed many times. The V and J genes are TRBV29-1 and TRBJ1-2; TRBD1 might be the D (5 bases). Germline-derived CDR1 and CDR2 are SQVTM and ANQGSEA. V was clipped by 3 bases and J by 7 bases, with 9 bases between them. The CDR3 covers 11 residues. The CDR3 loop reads CSVDTGGGYTF. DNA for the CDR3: TGCAGCGTTGACACTGGGGGTGGCTACACCTTC.

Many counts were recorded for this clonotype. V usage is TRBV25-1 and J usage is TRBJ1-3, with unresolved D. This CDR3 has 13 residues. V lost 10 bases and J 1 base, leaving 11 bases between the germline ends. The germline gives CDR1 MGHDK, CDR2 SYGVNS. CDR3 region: CATSAASGNTIYF. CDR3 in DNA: TGTGCCACCTCGGCCGCTTCTGGAAACACCATATATTTT.

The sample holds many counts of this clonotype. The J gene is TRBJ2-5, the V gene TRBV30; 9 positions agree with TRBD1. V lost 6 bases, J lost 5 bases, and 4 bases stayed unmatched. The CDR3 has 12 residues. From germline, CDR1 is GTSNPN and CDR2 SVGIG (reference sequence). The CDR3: CACDRGTETQYF. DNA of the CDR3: TGTGCCTGTGACAGGGGGACGGAGACCCAGTACTTC.